The TCR beta chain described here comes from a study of blood T cell repertoires in COVID-19. This clone was recorded at least ten times. The germline CDR1 and CDR2 sequences are MDHEN and SYDVKM. V gave up 2 bases and J gave up 2 bases, with 9 bases separating them. The length of the CDR3 is 14 residues. The protocol was immunoSEQ multiplex PCR, while the TCRdb copy is restricted to in-frame clones and leaves out a portion. The repertoire holds a few hundred thousand clones, with more than 85% as singletons. This clonotype was sampled from a man aged 55-75 years with acute or convalescent COVID-19. The sequenced material came from peripheral blood. V usage is TRBV28 and J usage is TRBJ1-2, with a tentative D call TRBD1 (5 bases). CDR3 sequence (DNA): TGTGCCAGCAGTTTACCTCAGGGCAACTATGGCTACACCTTC. It encodes CASSLPQGNYGYTF.